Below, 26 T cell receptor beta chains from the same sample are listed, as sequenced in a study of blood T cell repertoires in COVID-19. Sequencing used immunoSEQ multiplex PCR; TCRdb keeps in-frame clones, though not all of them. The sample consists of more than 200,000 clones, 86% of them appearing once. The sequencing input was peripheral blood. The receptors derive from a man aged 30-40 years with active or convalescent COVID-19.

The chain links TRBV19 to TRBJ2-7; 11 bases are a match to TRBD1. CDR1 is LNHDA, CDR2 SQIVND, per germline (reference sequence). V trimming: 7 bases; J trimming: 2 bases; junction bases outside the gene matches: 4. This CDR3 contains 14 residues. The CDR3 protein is CASTPGQGAYEQYF. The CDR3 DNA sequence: TGTGCCAGTACTCCGGGACAGGGGGCCTACGAGCAGTACTTC.

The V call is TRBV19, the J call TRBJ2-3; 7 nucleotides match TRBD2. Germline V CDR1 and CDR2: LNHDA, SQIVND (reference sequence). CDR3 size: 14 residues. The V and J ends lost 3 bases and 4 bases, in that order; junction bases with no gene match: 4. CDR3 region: CASSIGLVPDTQYF. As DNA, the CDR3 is TGTGCCAGTAGTATTGGACTAGTCCCAGATACGCAGTATTTT.

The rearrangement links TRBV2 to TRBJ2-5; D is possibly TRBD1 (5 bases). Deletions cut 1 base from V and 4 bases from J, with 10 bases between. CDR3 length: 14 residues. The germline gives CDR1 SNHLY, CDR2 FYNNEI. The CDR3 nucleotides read TGTGCCAGCAGTGAAGGGCGACAGTTAGAGACCCAGTACTTC. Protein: CASSEGRQLETQYF. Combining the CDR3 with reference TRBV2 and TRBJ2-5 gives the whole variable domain EPEVTQTPSHQVTQMGQEVILRCVPISNHLYFYWYRQILGQKVEFLVSFYNNEISEKSEIFDDQFSVERPDGSNFTLKIRSTKLEDSAMYFCASSEGRQLETQYFGPGTRLLVL.

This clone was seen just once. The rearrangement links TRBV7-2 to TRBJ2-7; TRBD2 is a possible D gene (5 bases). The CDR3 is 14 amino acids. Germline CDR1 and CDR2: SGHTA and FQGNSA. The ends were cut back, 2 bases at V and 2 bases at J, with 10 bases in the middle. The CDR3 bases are TGTGCCAGCAGCTTATTGTTAGCGACCTACGAGCAGTACTTC. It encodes CASSLLLATYEQYF.

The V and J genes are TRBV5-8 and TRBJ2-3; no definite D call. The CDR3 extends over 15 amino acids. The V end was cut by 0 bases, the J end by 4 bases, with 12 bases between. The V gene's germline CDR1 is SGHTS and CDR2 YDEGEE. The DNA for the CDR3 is TGTGCCAGCAGCTTGGTCGCGGCGGTGGCAGATACGCAGTATTTT. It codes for CASSLVAAVADTQYF.

The CDR3 sequence is CASSPTGNREAFF. For the CDR3, the DNA is TGTGCCAGCAGCCCGACAGGGAACCGTGAAGCTTTCTTT. This chain joins TRBV7-2 and TRBJ1-1, with 7 bases matching TRBD1. Per germline, CDR1 SGHTA and CDR2 FQGNSA. Germline trimming cut 5 bases from V and 7 bases from J; bases unmatched to any gene: 7. The CDR3 has 13 residues.

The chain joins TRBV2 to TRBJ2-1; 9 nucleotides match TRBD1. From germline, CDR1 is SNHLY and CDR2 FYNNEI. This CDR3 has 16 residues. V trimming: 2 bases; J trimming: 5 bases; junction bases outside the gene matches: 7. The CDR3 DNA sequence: TGTGCCAGCAGTGAATGGAGGACAGGGGCCCACAATGAGCAGTTCTTC. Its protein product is CASSEWRTGAHNEQFF.

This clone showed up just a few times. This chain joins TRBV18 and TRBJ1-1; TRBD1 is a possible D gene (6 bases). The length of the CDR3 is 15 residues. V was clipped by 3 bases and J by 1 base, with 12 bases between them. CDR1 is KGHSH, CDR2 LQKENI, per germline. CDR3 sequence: CASSPLDSENTEAFF. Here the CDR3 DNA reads TGTGCCAGCTCACCGCTGGACAGTGAGAACACTGAAGCTTTCTTT.

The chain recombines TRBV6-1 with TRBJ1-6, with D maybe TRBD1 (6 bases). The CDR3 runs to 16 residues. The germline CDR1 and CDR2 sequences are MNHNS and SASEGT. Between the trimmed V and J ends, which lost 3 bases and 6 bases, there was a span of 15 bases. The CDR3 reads CASSDYPGAGNSPLHF. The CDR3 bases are TGTGCCAGCAGTGATTACCCAGGGGCTGGTAATTCACCCCTCCACTTT.

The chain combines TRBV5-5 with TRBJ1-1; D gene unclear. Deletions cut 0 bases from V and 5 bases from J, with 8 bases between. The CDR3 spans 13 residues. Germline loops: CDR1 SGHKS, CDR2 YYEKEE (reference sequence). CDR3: CASSLAGETEAFF. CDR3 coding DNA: TGTGCCAGCAGCTTGGCGGGTGAGACTGAAGCTTTCTTT. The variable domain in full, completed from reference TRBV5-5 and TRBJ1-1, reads DAGVTQSPTHLIKTRGQQVTLRCSPISGHKSVSWYQQVLGQGPQFIFQYYEKEERGRGNFPDRFSARQFPNYSSELNVNALLLGDSALYLCASSLAGETEAFFGQGTRLTVV.

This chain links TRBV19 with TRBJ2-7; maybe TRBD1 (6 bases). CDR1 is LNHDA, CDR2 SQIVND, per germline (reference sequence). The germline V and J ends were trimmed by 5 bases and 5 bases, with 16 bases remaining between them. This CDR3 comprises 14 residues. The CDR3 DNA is TGTGCCAGTAGTGCATTACAGGGTTCCGACGAGCAGTACTTC. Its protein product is CASSALQGSDEQYF.

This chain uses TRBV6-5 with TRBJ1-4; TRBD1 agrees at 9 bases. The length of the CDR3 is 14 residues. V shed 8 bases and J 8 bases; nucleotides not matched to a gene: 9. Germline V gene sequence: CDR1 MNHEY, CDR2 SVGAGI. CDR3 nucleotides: TGTGCCAGCGCCGCCGGGACAGGGAAGGAAAAACTGTTTTTT. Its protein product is CASAAGTGKEKLFF.

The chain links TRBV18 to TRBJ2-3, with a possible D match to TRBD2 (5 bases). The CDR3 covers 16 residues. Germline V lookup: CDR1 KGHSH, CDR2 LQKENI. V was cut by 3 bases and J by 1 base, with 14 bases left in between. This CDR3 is CASSPRLLQGTDTQYF. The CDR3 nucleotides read TGTGCCAGCTCACCTAGACTACTTCAGGGCACAGATACGCAGTATTTT.

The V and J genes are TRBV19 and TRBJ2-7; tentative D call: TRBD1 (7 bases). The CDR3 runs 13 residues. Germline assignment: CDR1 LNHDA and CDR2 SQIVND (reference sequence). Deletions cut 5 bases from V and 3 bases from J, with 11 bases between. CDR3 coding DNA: TGTGCCAGTAGTGCGGGACAGCACTACGAGCAGTACTTC. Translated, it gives CASSAGQHYEQYF.

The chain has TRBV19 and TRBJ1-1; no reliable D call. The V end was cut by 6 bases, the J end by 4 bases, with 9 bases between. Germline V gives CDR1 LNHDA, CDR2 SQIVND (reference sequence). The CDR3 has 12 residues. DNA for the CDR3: TGTGCCAGTAGCAGGTTGGCCACTGAAGCTTTCTTT. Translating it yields CASSRLATEAFF.

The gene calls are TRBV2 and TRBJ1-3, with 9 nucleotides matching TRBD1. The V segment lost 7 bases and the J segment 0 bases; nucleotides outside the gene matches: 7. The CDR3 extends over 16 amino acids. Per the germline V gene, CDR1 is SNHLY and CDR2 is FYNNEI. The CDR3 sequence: CASTLDRGPSGNTIYF. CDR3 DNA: TGTGCCAGCACCTTGGACAGGGGCCCCTCTGGAAACACCATATATTTT. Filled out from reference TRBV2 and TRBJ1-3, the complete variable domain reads EPEVTQTPSHQVTQMGQEVILRCVPISNHLYFYWYRQILGQKVEFLVSFYNNEISEKSEIFDDQFSVERPDGSNFTLKIRSTKLEDSAMYFCASTLDRGPSGNTIYFGEGSWLTVV.

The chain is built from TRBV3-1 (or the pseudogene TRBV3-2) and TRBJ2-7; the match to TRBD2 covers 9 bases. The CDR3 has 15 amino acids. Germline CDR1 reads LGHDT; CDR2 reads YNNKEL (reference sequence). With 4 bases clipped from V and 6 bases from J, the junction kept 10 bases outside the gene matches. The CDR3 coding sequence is TGTGCCAGCAGCCCGCACTCAGCGGGGGGCTTCGAGCAGTACTTC. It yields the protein CASSPHSAGGFEQYF.

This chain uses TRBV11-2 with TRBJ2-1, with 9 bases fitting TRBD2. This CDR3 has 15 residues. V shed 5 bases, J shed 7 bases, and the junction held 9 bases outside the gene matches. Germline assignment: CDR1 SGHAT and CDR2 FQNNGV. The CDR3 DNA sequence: TGTGCCAGCAGCAGCCTAGCGGGGAGAACTAATGAGCAGTTCTTC. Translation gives CASSSLAGRTNEQFF.

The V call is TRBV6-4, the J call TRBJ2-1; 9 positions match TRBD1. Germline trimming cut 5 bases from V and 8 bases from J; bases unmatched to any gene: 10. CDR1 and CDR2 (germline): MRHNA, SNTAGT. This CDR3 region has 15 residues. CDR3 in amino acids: CASSKQGAQSYEQFF. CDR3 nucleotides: TGTGCCAGCAGTAAACAGGGGGCGCAGTCCTATGAGCAGTTCTTC.

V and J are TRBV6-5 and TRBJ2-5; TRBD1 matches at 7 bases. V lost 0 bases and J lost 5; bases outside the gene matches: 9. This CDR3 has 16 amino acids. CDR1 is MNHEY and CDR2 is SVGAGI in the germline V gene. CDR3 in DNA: TGTGCCAGCAGTTACTCATTTAGAGTCAGGGGGGAGACCCAGTACTTC. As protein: CASSYSFRVRGETQYF.

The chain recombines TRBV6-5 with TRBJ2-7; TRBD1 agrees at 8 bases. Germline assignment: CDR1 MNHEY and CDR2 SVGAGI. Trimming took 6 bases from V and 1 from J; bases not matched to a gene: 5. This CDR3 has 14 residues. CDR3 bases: TGTGCCAGCAGGTCCGGGACAGGATCCTACGAGCAGTACTTC. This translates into CASRSGTGSYEQYF.

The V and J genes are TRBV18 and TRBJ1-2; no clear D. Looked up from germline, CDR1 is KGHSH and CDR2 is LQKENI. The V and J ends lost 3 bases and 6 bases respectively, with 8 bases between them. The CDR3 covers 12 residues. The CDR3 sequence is CASSPGADGYTF. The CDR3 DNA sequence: TGTGCCAGCTCACCGGGAGCGGATGGCTACACCTTC.

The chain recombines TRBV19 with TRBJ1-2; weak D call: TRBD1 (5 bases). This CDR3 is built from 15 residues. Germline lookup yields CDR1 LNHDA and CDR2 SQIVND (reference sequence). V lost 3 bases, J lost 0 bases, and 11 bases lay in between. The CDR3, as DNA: TGTGCCAGTAGTATGGGGCACCGGTCTAACTATGGCTACACCTTC. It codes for CASSMGHRSNYGYTF.

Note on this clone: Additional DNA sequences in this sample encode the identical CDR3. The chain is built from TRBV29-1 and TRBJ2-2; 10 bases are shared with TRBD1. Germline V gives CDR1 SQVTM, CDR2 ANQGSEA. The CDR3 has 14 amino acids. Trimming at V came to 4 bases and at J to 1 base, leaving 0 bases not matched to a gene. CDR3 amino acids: CSVGTGGNTGELFF. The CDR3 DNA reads TGCAGCGTTGGGACAGGGGGGAACACCGGGGAGCTGTTTTTT.

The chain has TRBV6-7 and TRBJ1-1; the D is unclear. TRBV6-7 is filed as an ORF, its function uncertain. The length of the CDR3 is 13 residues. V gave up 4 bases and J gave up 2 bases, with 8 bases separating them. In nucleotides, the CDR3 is TGTGCCAGCAGTTTGCGAGCTAACACTGAAGCTTTCTTT. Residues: CASSLRANTEAFF.

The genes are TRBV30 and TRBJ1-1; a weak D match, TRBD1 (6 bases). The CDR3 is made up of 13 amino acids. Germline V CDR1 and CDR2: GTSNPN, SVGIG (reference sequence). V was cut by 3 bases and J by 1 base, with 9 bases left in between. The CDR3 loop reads CAWSMTGNTEAFF. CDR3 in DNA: TGTGCCTGGAGCATGACAGGGAACACTGAAGCTTTCTTT.